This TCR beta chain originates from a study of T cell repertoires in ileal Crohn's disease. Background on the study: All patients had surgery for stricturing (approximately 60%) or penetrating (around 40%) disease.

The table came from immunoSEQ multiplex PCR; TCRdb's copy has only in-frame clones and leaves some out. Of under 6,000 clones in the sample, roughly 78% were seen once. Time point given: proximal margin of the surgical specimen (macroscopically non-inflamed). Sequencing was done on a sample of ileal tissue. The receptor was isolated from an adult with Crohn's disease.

This CDR3 is CASSQDPRGGPFDEQFF. For the CDR3, the DNA is TGCGCCAGCAGCCAAGATCCCCGGGGAGGGCCCTTTGATGAGCAGTTCTTC. The chain has TRBV4-3 and TRBJ2-1; TRBD2 aligns across 7 bases. This CDR3 comprises 17 residues. V lost 0 bases and J lost 8; bases outside the gene matches: 13. CDR1 LGHNA and CDR2 YSLEER come from the germline V gene.